The source of this T cell receptor beta chain is a study of blood T cell repertoires in COVID-19. Study at large: Samples came from the United States, Italy and Spain, spanning acute and convalescent COVID-19. PBMCs, B-cell-depleted T cells, or T cells provided the cDNA or gDNA that made up the material.

The V segment lost 6 bases and the J segment 8 bases; nucleotides outside the gene matches: 7. The CDR3 totals 13 residues. CDR1 and CDR2 (germline): MNHEY, SMNVEV (reference sequence). Under the authors' procedure: Amplifying reference gene primers gave estimates of nucleated cell counts. The repertoire was sequenced with immunoSEQ multiplex PCR; TCRdb's copy has only in-frame clones and lacks some. V and J calls and clone size are as listed in that table; D and trimming were resolved from the DNA. The sample has about 200,000 clones; roughly 90% are singletons. Sequenced: peripheral blood. The chain combines TRBV27 with TRBJ2-1, with 7 nucleotides matching TRBD2. The receptor's source is a woman aged 50 to 65 with acute or convalescent COVID-19. In nucleotides, the CDR3 is TGTGCCAGCAGAACCCCTCGGGAGGATGAGCAGTTCTTC. This translates into CASRTPREDEQFF.